This T cell receptor (beta chain) was retrieved from a study of identical twins. Study-wide results and limits: Conclusions leaned on cross-sectional statistical analysis and did not track the same donors over time.

TCRdb independently ran MiXCR on the 5' RACE reads; one entry per CDR3 protein. Here the sample spans roughly 770,000 distinct CDR3 sequences, around a sixth being singletons. The CDR3 sequence is 15 residues long. Between the trimmed V and J ends, which lost 1 base and 3 bases, there was a span of 10 bases. Germline assignment: CDR1 SEHNR and CDR2 FQNEAQ (reference sequence). As regards this clonotype: What it recognizes is unknown.

The same sample was also used in a study of T cells expressing NK-cell markers. As that report states: Underlying the TCR beta repertoires were sorted CD3+CD56+NKG2C+, CD3+CD56+NKG2C- and CD3+CD56-NKG2C+ T cells. The authors sequenced eight donors, of whom seven were HCMV-seropositive and one was seronegative.

This clonotype was sampled from a woman aged 18-29 years in good health. The chain has TRBV7-9 and TRBJ1-3; a weak D match, TRBD1 (5 bases). Sequenced sample: PBMCs. The CDR3 loop is CASSLVGAGGNTIYF. The DNA for the CDR3 is TGTGCCAGCAGCTTAGTAGGGGCAGGTGGAAACACCATATATTTT.